A selection of T cell receptor beta chains follows, all from one sample in a study of regulatory T cells in long-lasting Graves disease. One entry per CDR3 protein results from TCRdb running MiXCR on the multiplex PCR reads. Here the sample spans roughly 410,000 distinct CDR3 sequences, 15% being singletons. The sample was also reused in another study, on T cells in Graves' hyperthyroidism and ophthalmopathy.

This sample comprised peripheral blood mononuclear cells (PBMCs), obtained at new diagnosis, from a patient treated with antithyroid drugs. Every receptor here comes from a woman aged 40-49 years with Graves disease. The CDR3 runs from the conserved cysteine through the conserved F or W. D genes are given only for firm matches. Clone sizes are given selectively: once, few, many, or a class where the clone is expanded.

D gene,V gene,J gene,clone size,CDR3 DNA,CDR3 protein
.,TRBV5-5,TRBJ1-1,many,TGTGCCAGCAGCCCGTCCAAGACTCTGAACACTGAAGCTTTCTTT,CASSPSKTLNTEAFF
.,TRBV20-1,TRBJ2-2,once,TGCAGTGCTAGAGCCAGATCGGGGGAGCTGTTTTTT,CSARARSGELFF
TRBD2,TRBV10-2,TRBJ2-7,many,TGCGCCAGCAGTGGGAGGCGGGGGGCGATTAGCGGCACCTACGAGCAGTACTTC,CASSGRRGAISGTYEQYF
.,TRBV12-3/TRBV12-4,TRBJ2-1,many,TGTGCCAGCAGTATCTCGCCACTGACCCGCTCCTACAATGAGCAGTTCTTC,CASSISPLTRSYNEQFF
TRBD2,TRBV12-3/TRBV12-4,TRBJ2-2,many,TGTGCCAGCAGTTGGGGGGGTGTCACCGGGGAGCTGTTTTTT,CASSWGGVTGELFF
.,TRBV12-3/TRBV12-4,TRBJ1-1,many,TGTGCCAGCAGTTTAGGGGCTTGGGACACTGAAGCTTTCTTT,CASSLGAWDTEAFF
TRBD1,TRBV7-9,TRBJ1-3,many,TGTGCCAGCTTGGACAGGGGAAACGCGGAGGGAAACACCATATATTTT,CASLDRGNAEGNTIYF
TRBD2,TRBV28,TRBJ2-7,many,TGTGCCAGCAGCCCAAGCGGGAGTTATTACGAGCAGTACTTC,CASSPSGSYYEQYF
.,TRBV27,TRBJ2-2,.,TGTGCCAGCAGTATCCTGAACACCGGGGAGCTGTTTTTT,CASSILNTGELFF
.,TRBV27,TRBJ2-5,many,TGTGCCAGCAGTCTCTCGACAGGCCGGGTAGAGACCCAGTACTTC,CASSLSTGRVETQYF
.,TRBV5-1,TRBJ1-1,many,TGCGCCAGCTCCTCTTGGAGGGGTCCTACCATGAACACTGAAGCTTTCTTT,CASSSWRGPTMNTEAFF
.,TRBV18,TRBJ2-3,.,TGTGCCGGCTCACCAAACCCACCGGATACGCAGTATTTT,CAGSPNPPDTQYF
.,TRBV19,TRBJ1-5,many,TGTGCCAGTAGTATAGTATTTCGTGATTATGGACGGGCTCCGCCCCAGCATTTT,CASSIVFRDYGRAPPQHF
TRBD1,TRBV20-1,TRBJ2-3,few,TGCAGTGCCCCACATCCAGGGGGAGCCGGCACAGATACGCAGTATTTT,CSAPHPGGAGTDTQYF
.,TRBV30,TRBJ2-7,many,TGTGCCTGGAAGAGCTCCTACGAGCAGTACTTC,CAWKSSYEQYF
.,TRBV28,TRBJ2-1,few,TGTGCCAGCAGTTTTGGGACGGGGGCCACCCGATCCTACAATGAGCAGTTCTTC,CASSFGTGATRSYNEQFF
TRBD2,TRBV28,TRBJ2-6,.,TGTGCCAGCAGTTGGGGGTCTAGCGGCCCCTCTGGGGCCAACGTCCTGACTTTC,CASSWGSSGPSGANVLTF
.,TRBV5-1,TRBJ1-1,many,TGCGCCAGCAGCTTAGGACACCCCACTGAAGCTTTCTTT,CASSLGHPTEAFF
.,TRBV12-3/TRBV12-4,TRBJ1-1,few,TGTGCCAGCACTTCGGGCCAAAACACTGAAGCTTTCTTT,CASTSGQNTEAFF
.,TRBV4-3,TRBJ1-1,many,TGCGCCAGCTGGGGAGGGTCGGGCACTGAAGCTTTCTTT,CASWGGSGTEAFF
TRBD1,TRBV14,TRBJ1-6,few,TGTGCCAGCAGCCAAGAGGGCAGACAGGGGGTTTCACCCCTCCACTTT,CASSQEGRQGVSPLHF
.,TRBV6-2/TRBV6-3,TRBJ1-5,many,TGTGCCAGCAGTGTTCAAGGTGGAGGGGGTTTTAGTCAGCCCCAGCATTTT,CASSVQGGGGFSQPQHF
.,TRBV11-2,TRBJ1-6,.,TGTGCCAGCAGCTTAGGCCAATTGAGCTCCTATGATTCACCCCTCCACTTT,CASSLGQLSSYDSPLHF
TRBD2,TRBV5-1,TRBJ2-5,.,TGCGCCAGCAGCTTGCTAGCGGGAAGTCAAGAGACCCAGTACTTC,CASSLLAGSQETQYF
TRBD2,TRBV11-2,TRBJ2-5,many,TGTGCCAGCAGCTTAGAGCTAGCGGAGGCCCCTTTGGAGACCCAGTACTTC,CASSLELAEAPLETQYF
TRBD2,TRBV28,TRBJ2-7,many,TGTGCCAGCAGTTTATGGACTAGCGGGAGGTCCGTGTCCTACGAGCAGTACTTC,CASSLWTSGRSVSYEQYF
TRBD1,TRBV27,TRBJ2-5,many,TGTGCCAGCAGTTCATCGACAGGGTGGGAGACCCAGTACTTC,CASSSSTGWETQYF
.,TRBV10-3,TRBJ1-2,.,TGTGCCATCAGTGAACTTGGCGGGACACCTTATAACTATGGCTACACCTTC,CAISELGGTPYNYGYTF
TRBD1,TRBV5-1,TRBJ2-5,few,TGCGCCAGCAGCTTGGGTTCGACAGGGGGAGAGACCCAGTACTTC,CASSLGSTGGETQYF
.,TRBV29-1,TRBJ2-1,.,TGCAGCGTTGAAGTCACAGGTACAAGTGAGCAGTTCTTC,CSVEVTGTSEQFF
.,TRBV7-9,TRBJ1-4,few,TGTGCCAGCAGCTTCAGTGAAAAACTGTTTTTT,CASSFSEKLFF
TRBD1,TRBV9,TRBJ2-3,.,TGTGCCAGCAGCGAAACAGGGGCCCCAGATACGCAGTATTTT,CASSETGAPDTQYF
.,TRBV12-5,TRBJ1-2,.,TGTGCTAGTGGTTTGTACCAGTATGGCTACACCTTC,CASGLYQYGYTF
TRBD1,TRBV7-9,TRBJ2-7,many,TGTGCCAGCAGCTTATACCGGGACAGGGGGCTAGAGCAGTACTTC,CASSLYRDRGLEQYF
.,TRBV12-3/TRBV12-4,TRBJ1-3,many,TGTGCCAGCAGTACACAGGGTTTCGGAAACACCATATATTTT,CASSTQGFGNTIYF
.,TRBV12-3/TRBV12-4,TRBJ1-4,many,TGTGCCAGCAGCCCCGGACAGCGGGAAAAACTGTTTTTT,CASSPGQREKLFF
TRBD2,TRBV20-1,TRBJ2-3,few,TGCAGTGCTAGAGCACCAGCGGGATACACAGATACGCAGTATTTT,CSARAPAGYTDTQYF
.,TRBV7-3,TRBJ2-7,.,TGTGCCAGCAGCCAAGGTAACAGGGCCTCCTACGAGCAGTACTTC,CASSQGNRASYEQYF
.,TRBV28,TRBJ2-1,many,TGTGCCAGCAGTTCTGGCAACTCCTACAATGAGCAGTTCTTC,CASSSGNSYNEQFF
.,TRBV10-3,TRBJ2-1,few,TGTGCCATCAGACGACAAAATGAGCAGTTCTTC,CAIRRQNEQFF
.,TRBV27,TRBJ2-5,many,TGTGCCAGCAGTTACAGGGAGGTGGGGACCCAGTACTTC,CASSYREVGTQYF
.,TRBV27,TRBJ2-7,.,TGTGCCAGCAGTTTTGATGGGCGGTCCTACGAGCAGTACTTC,CASSFDGRSYEQYF